This T cell receptor (beta chain) was found in a study of CD8+CD57+ T cells in acquired aplastic anemia. All patients picked for sequencing had shown, by flow cytometry, an expansion of CD8+CD57+ cells. Germline lookup yields CDR1 SGHAT and CDR2 FQNNGV. The V end was cut by 4 bases, the J end by 2 bases, with 13 bases between. The CDR3 is made up of 15 amino acids. TCR beta VDJ and CDR3 profiling used genomic DNA as template. TCRdb ran MiXCR on the reads and lists one entry per CDR3 protein. The sample records about 270,000 distinct CDR3 sequences, around 82% being singletons. General observations from the study: Levels of CD8+ Simpson's diversity were not significantly distinct in patients versus controls. The number of CD8+ CDR3 sequences shared by patients and controls was roughly 31.

Comments on this clonotype: What it binds is not known.

This chain links TRBV11-2 with TRBJ2-3, with D maybe TRBD2 (5 bases). The sample taken for sequencing was sorted CD4+, CD8+, or CD8+CD57+ T cells (not recorded which) from PBMCs. The receptor was isolated from a human donor with aplastic anemia. CDR3 DNA: TGTGCCAGCAGCTGGGGTGGAGGCGTCACAGATACGCAGTATTTT. Protein product: CASSWGGGVTDTQYF.